The sequence of this TCR beta chain was determined in a study of cytomegalovirus exposure and HLA in healthy donors. Points from the study as a whole: The study found most TCR sequences rare, yet found some public TCRs in many donors. Sequencing likely produced, as an artifact, a cluster of highly shared sequence variants.

Researchers ran the PCR with 60 Vbeta and 13 Jbeta primers. The method was immunoSEQ multiplex PCR; TCRdb's version includes in-frame clones alone and lacks a portion of them. The sample holds about 190,000 clones, around 85% seen once. CDR1 and CDR2 from the germline V gene are SGHTA and FQGTGA. V shed 5 bases, J shed 10 bases, and the junction held 17 bases outside the gene matches. This CDR3 contains 16 residues. Turning to this clone: Its target is unknown.

The chain recombines TRBV7-3 with TRBJ2-1; 7 nucleotides line up with TRBD1. The sample taken for sequencing was PBMCs. The origin of this receptor is a man younger than 30 in good health and CMV-seronegative. Here the CDR3 DNA reads TGTGCCAGCAGCCCGCAGGGGGACCCCGTTGAGTACGAGCAGTTCTTC. It encodes CASSPQGDPVEYEQFF.